This TCR beta chain came from a study of blood T cell repertoires in COVID-19 (dated by TCRdb to 2018 to 2021). Turning to the overall study: Collaborator samples came from the United States, Italy and Spain and covered acute and convalescent phases of COVID-19. The prospective study material was composed of cDNA or gDNA derived from T cells, B-cell-depleted T cells, or PBMCs. The dataset comprised deeply sampled blood TCRbeta repertoires from subjects exposed to, actively infected with, or recovered from COVID-19. The repertoires were released in a freely available public database meant as a resource for research on the immune response to SARS-CoV-2. The samples were drawn from the first 160 participants of the ongoing ImmuneRACE study and from under 1,500 subjects provided by 6 global collaborators. A de-identified subject ID, COVID-19 status, age in years and sex were almost always included in the sample metadata. HLA class I and class II types, where available, came from metadata supplied by the sample provider rather than from assay-based typing. Study-wide conclusions, independent of this receptor: The quantity of clinical and demographic metadata differed by source and by participant and was supplied without curation.

After removal of 8 bases from V and 0 bases from J, the junction retains 5 bases not matched to a gene. From the cysteine up to the phenylalanine, the CDR3 has a length of 16 residues. Only the CDR3 region is kept as DNA, spanning 48 bases read in frame from base 1. Reading the germline V gene gives CDR1 SGHTA and CDR2 FQGNSA. The immunoSEQ Assay, a bias-controlled multiplex PCR, was used to amplify TCRbeta CDR3 regions from genomic DNA. On the study's bioinformatics: Nucleated cell counts per sample were estimated from amplification of reference gene primers within the assay. Sequence reads were collapsed and filtered to measure the absolute abundance of every unique TCRbeta CDR3 rearrangement. For each sample, productive Simpson clonality was calculated by taking the square root of Simpson's diversity index across productive rearrangements. Drawn from immuneACCESS, this table holds only the in-frame rearrangements with V and J called that TCRdb kept. Clones are partly lost; checked studies trace under half to an unresolved V gene and leave the rest unexplained. That table furnishes V, J and clone size, whereas the DNA furnished D and trimming. Within this sample are about 91,000 clones, with around 80% of them counted one time only. The biggest ten clones account for under 7.5% of the sample.

As for this clone: Its antigen is still unknown. Nothing much larger sits one base from this clone, and base qualities are not available.

Each collaborating institution followed its own protocols to collect whole blood in K2EDTA tubes. For TCRbeta analysis, collaborators shipped samples as frozen whole blood, isolated PBMCs, or DNA extracted from either of those sample types. The specimen was peripheral blood. The TCR originated in a man aged 45-60 years with active or convalescent COVID-19. The rearrangement combines TRBV7-2 with TRBJ2-1; 12 central nucleotides agree with TRBD2. The nucleotides read TGTGCCAGCGCAACTAGCGGGGGGACCTCCTACAATGAGCAGTTCTTC. This encodes CASATSGGTSYNEQFF.